The entry below gives a single T cell receptor beta chain sequence along with its context. The sample comes from a study of control samples from healthy donors and cancer patients. Repertoires were generated with immunoSEQ multiplex PCR, while TCRdb's copy carries only in-frame clones and drops some. Here the sample spans 170,000 or so clones, about 91% being singletons. Germline CDR1 and CDR2: MGHRA and YSYEKL. The CDR3 runs to 16 residues. The germline V and J ends were trimmed by 1 base and 2 bases, with 11 bases remaining between them. The gene calls are TRBV4-1 and TRBJ1-4, with a possible D match to TRBD1 (6 bases). Specimen: blood. This clonotype originated in a middle-aged woman in good health. The CDR3 here is CASSQGTGSTNEKLFF. The CDR3 DNA follows: TGCGCCAGCAGCCAAGGCACAGGGTCCACTAATGAAAAACTGTTTTTT.